The 19 T cell receptor beta chains given below trace back to one sample, sequenced in a study of T cell responses to AZD1222 COVID-19 vaccine. Clones were sequenced by immunoSEQ multiplex PCR, and TCRdb holds only the in-frame ones, with some missing. Found here are more than 100,000 clones, around 87% of them singletons; the top ten hold approximately 1.1%. The sample consisted of peripheral blood, taken on day 0 of AZD1222 vaccination. The receptors originated from an adult in good health.

This chain connects TRBV13 to TRBJ2-7; 7 positions match TRBD1. Per germline, CDR1 PRHDT and CDR2 FYEKMQ (reference sequence). The CDR3 has 12 residues. J gave up 3 bases and V 5 bases, and 1 base lay outside the gene matches. The CDR3 spells CASSGDSYEQYF. CDR3 coding DNA: TGTGCCAGCAGCGGGGACAGCTACGAGCAGTACTTC.

The chain joins TRBV6-5 to TRBJ2-7; no clear D gene. With 4 bases removed from V and 2 bases from J, the gap between germline ends came to 15 bases. The germline V gene encodes CDR1 MNHEY and CDR2 SVGAGI. The CDR3 runs to 15 residues. The CDR3 reads CASSSLEASPYEQYF. Here the CDR3 DNA reads TGTGCCAGCAGTTCCCTCGAGGCCTCTCCCTACGAGCAGTACTTC.

The chain employs TRBV27 and TRBJ2-5; the match to TRBD1 covers 8 bases. Germline CDR1 and CDR2: MNHEY and SMNVEV (reference sequence). V shed 4 bases and J 0 bases; nucleotides not matched to a gene: 4. The CDR3 covers 15 residues. The DNA for the CDR3 is TGTGCCAGCAGTTCAGGGGACAGGCACCAAGAGACCCAGTACTTC. It codes for CASSSGDRHQETQYF.

This clone has just a few counts. The chain couples TRBV30 to TRBJ2-7; TRBD1 might be the D (5 bases). The germline V and J ends were trimmed by 0 bases and 5 bases, with 23 bases remaining between them. The CDR3 totals 17 residues. CDR1 is GTSNPN and CDR2 is SVGIG in the germline V gene (reference sequence). CDR3: CAWSVNVGPGFLDEQYF. The CDR3, as DNA: TGTGCCTGGAGTGTAAACGTTGGGCCAGGGTTTTTGGACGAGCAGTACTTC. The entire variable domain, with the rest obtained from reference TRBV30 and TRBJ2-7, is as follows: SQTIHQWPATLVQPVGSPLSLECTVEGTSNPNLYWYRQAAGRGLQLLFYSVGIGQISSEVPQNLSASRPQDRQFILSSKKLLLSDSGFYLCAWSVNVGPGFLDEQYFGPGTRLTVT.

The V gene is TRBV10-3, the J gene TRBJ2-2; D might be TRBD1 (5 bases). V was shortened by 5 bases and J by 3 bases, with 13 bases between the two germline ends. The CDR3 consists of 15 residues. The V gene's germline CDR1 is ENHRY and CDR2 SYGVKD. The CDR3: CAISHLDSYTGELFF. The CDR3 region has the DNA TGTGCCATCAGTCATCTCGACAGTTACACCGGGGAGCTGTTTTTT.

This chain connects TRBV6-2 or TRBV6-3 to TRBJ2-7, with 8 bases matching TRBD2. CDR3 length: 17 amino acids. Germline V lookup: CDR1 MNHEY, CDR2 SVGEGT. The V segment lost 4 bases and the J segment 2 bases; nucleotides outside the gene matches: 13. This chain's CDR3 is CASSSLGVVAGTYEQYF. The DNA for the CDR3 is TGTGCCAGCAGTTCACTAGGGGTAGTAGCGGGGACCTACGAGCAGTACTTC.

J is TRBJ1-1 and V is TRBV6-5; 9 nucleotides align to TRBD1. V was pared by 8 bases and J by 5 bases, with 6 bases of the junction left unmatched. This CDR3 has 13 amino acids. Germline V lookup: CDR1 MNHEY, CDR2 SVGAGI. The CDR3 nucleotides are TGTGCCAGCTGGACAGGGGCAAGTACTGAAGCTTTCTTT. This sequence encodes CASWTGASTEAFF.

In its sample, this clone was seen a few times. The chain has TRBV20-1 and TRBJ1-1; D gene unclear. Germline V CDR1 and CDR2: DFQATT, SNEGSKA (reference sequence). V lost 6 bases and J 0 bases, leaving 14 bases between the germline ends. This CDR3 contains 14 residues. The CDR3 DNA follows: TGCAGTGCCAGTCGTGGTCCCATGAACACTGAAGCTTTCTTT. Protein sequence: CSASRGPMNTEAFF.

The CDR3 here is CASSDSRDVLDTQYF. The CDR3 DNA sequence: TGTGCCAGCAGTGATAGCAGAGATGTTTTAGATACGCAGTATTTT. The chain recombines TRBV25-1 with TRBJ2-3; no clear D. The CDR3 extends over 15 amino acids. Trimming stripped 3 bases from V and 5 bases from J, with 15 bases between. CDR1 is MGHDK and CDR2 is SYGVNS in the germline V gene.

The chain is built from TRBV4-2 and TRBJ2-3, with 11 nucleotides matching TRBD1. The CDR3 has 16 amino acids. V lost 0 bases to trimming and J lost 7 bases; unmatched junction nucleotides: 6. Germline-derived CDR1 and CDR2 are LGHNA and YNFKEQ. The CDR3 loop reads CASSQDRTGGLNTQYF. Here the CDR3 DNA reads TGTGCCAGCAGCCAAGACCGGACAGGGGGCCTAAATACGCAGTATTTT.

The chain uses TRBV20-1 and TRBJ1-1, with D unclear. From germline, CDR1 is DFQATT and CDR2 SNEGSKA (reference sequence). The CDR3 loop spans 11 amino acids. V lost 6 bases to trimming and J lost 1 base, with 6 bases between them. CDR3 sequence: CSAERNTEAFF. Here the CDR3 DNA reads TGCAGTGCCGAGAGGAACACTGAAGCTTTCTTT.

The rearrangement links TRBV20-1 to TRBJ2-3, with D possibly being TRBD1 or TRBD2 (5 bases each). From germline, CDR1 is DFQATT and CDR2 SNEGSKA (reference sequence). CDR3 length: 14 residues. The V end lost 3 bases, the J end lost 4 bases, and 14 bases lay between the germline ends. CDR3 protein: CSASMRQGADTQYF. For the CDR3, the DNA is TGCAGTGCTAGTATGCGGCAGGGAGCAGATACGCAGTATTTT.

The V call is TRBV7-9, the J call TRBJ1-4; no clear D gene. CDR1 is SEHNR and CDR2 is FQNEAQ in the germline V gene (reference sequence). The CDR3 is 12 amino acids. V was shortened by 2 bases and J by 7 bases, with 5 bases between the two germline ends. CDR3 sequence (DNA): TGTGCCAGCAGCTTATTTGGTGAAAAACTGTTTTTT. The encoded protein is CASSLFGEKLFF.

The rearrangement joins TRBV2 to TRBJ1-6; possibly TRBD1 for D (6 bases). The CDR3 has 15 amino acids. Germline CDR1 reads SNHLY; CDR2 reads FYNNEI. V was cut by 4 bases and J by 6 bases, with 13 bases left in between. The CDR3, as DNA: TGTGCCAGCAGTGTTGGGGGGCTCGGTAATTCACCCCTCCACTTT. This codes for CASSVGGLGNSPLHF.

This clone was detected a few times. The chain employs TRBV2 and TRBJ1-1; D uncertain. Germline V gene lookup returns CDR1 SNHLY and CDR2 FYNNEI. The germline V and J ends were trimmed by 6 bases and 0 bases, with 11 bases remaining between them. CDR3 length: 14 amino acids. CDR3 in DNA: TGTGCCAGCAGCGCCGGGCTCTTGAACACTGAAGCTTTCTTT. Its protein is CASSAGLLNTEAFF.

CDR3 residues: CASSIEGAGAYGYTF. CDR3 coding DNA: TGTGCCAGCAGCATCGAGGGCGCAGGAGCTTATGGCTACACCTTC. The J gene is TRBJ1-2, the V gene TRBV5-5; D ambiguous. V gave up 4 bases and J gave up 5 bases, with 18 bases separating them. There are 15 residues in the CDR3. CDR1 is SGHKS, CDR2 YYEKEE, per germline (reference sequence).

This chain links TRBV30 with TRBJ1-2; TRBD1 agrees at 9 bases. Unmatched junction bases numbered 10, after V lost 7 bases and J lost 4 bases. CDR3 size: 14 residues. Germline values: CDR1 GTSNPN, CDR2 SVGIG (reference sequence). The CDR3 sequence is CASRGQGRLYGYTF. The CDR3 DNA reads as TGTGCCTCTCGGGGACAGGGTAGACTCTATGGCTACACCTTC.

V is TRBV6-5 and J is TRBJ2-2, with 8 bases matching TRBD2. J lost 8 bases, V lost 4 bases, and 9 bases had no gene match. Per the germline V gene, CDR1 is MNHEY and CDR2 is SVGAGI. The CDR3 runs 15 residues. CDR3 protein: CASSSGLVELGELFF. CDR3 nucleotide sequence: TGTGCCAGCAGTTCGGGACTAGTGGAGTTAGGGGAGCTGTTTTTT.

DNA for the CDR3: TGTGCCAGCTCAATAGAACAGGCTAATCAGCCCCAGCATTTT. This encodes CASSIEQANQPQHF. The V call is TRBV18, the J call TRBJ1-5; D possibly corresponds to TRBD1 (5 bases). Germline V lookup: CDR1 KGHSH, CDR2 LQKENI. V dropped 5 bases and J dropped 4 bases, with 12 bases sitting between them. The CDR3 sequence is 14 residues long.